Presented here are 31 T cell receptor beta chains from one specimen sequenced in a study of patients and donors after allogeneic stem cell transplantation. TCRdb reprocessed the RT-PCR reads with MiXCR, giving one entry per CDR3 protein. This table has roughly 880,000 distinct CDR3 sequences, roughly 18% appearing once. The sequenced sample was blood, either unsorted or a sorted T cell fraction (not recorded which). The receptors were sampled from a human donor who was either an allogeneic HSCT recipient or a stem cell or donor lymphocyte infusion donor (not recorded which). It is not recorded whose cells these are; they may come from a transplant donor.

The chain is built from TRBV25-1 and TRBJ1-6; the D is unclear. V lost 5 bases, J lost 6 bases, and 8 bases lay in between. Germline V lookup: CDR1 MGHDK, CDR2 SYGVNS. The CDR3 is 13 amino acids. CDR3 in DNA: TGTGCCAGCAGTCGCCTGGGTAATTCACCCCTCCACTTT. Encoded protein: CASSRLGNSPLHF.

This clonotype occurred a few times. The J gene is TRBJ2-2, the V gene TRBV6-1, with D possibly being TRBD2 (6 bases). Trimming took off 6 bases at V and 5 bases at J, with 19 bases between the two ends. The germline V gene encodes CDR1 MNHNS and CDR2 SASEGT. CDR3 length: 16 residues. This chain's CDR3 is CASRPQEGIVTGELFF. The DNA of the CDR3 is TGTGCCAGCAGGCCTCAGGAGGGGATTGTAACCGGGGAGCTGTTTTTT.

J is TRBJ1-1 and V is TRBV27, with 9 nucleotides matching TRBD1. With 6 bases clipped from V and 4 bases from J, the junction kept 12 bases outside the gene matches. Germline loops: CDR1 MNHEY, CDR2 SMNVEV (reference sequence). The CDR3 runs to 16 residues. The CDR3 nucleotides are TGTGCCAGCAGACCGCTCCGGGACAGGGCGGGCACTGAAGCTTTCTTT. It is translated as CASRPLRDRAGTEAFF.

The chain links TRBV4-1 to TRBJ2-7; a weak D match, TRBD1 (5 bases). Germline loops: CDR1 MGHRA, CDR2 YSYEKL. The CDR3 covers 15 residues. Deletions cut 1 base from V and 9 bases from J, with 19 bases between. DNA of the CDR3: TGCGCCAGCAGCCAAGTTTTAGGGGCGTTTTCGGGGCAGTACTTC. It codes for CASSQVLGAFSGQYF.

This clonotype was seen more than once but under ten times. The chain has TRBV12-3 or TRBV12-4 and TRBJ2-4; 7 bases are a match to TRBD2. This CDR3 spans 11 amino acids. Trimming at V came to 6 bases and at J to 12 bases, leaving 5 bases not matched to a gene. For the CDR3, the DNA is TGTGCCAGCAGCCGTCGGACTAGTCAGTACTTC. Encoded protein: CASSRRTSQYF.

V usage is TRBV7-2 and J usage is TRBJ2-1; 8 bases align to TRBD1. Germline CDR1 and CDR2: SGHTA and FQGNSA. Trimming cost V 1 base and J 8 bases; bases outside gene matches: 10. This CDR3 region has 16 residues. For the CDR3, the DNA is TGTGCCAGCAGCTTAGTTCAGAGGACAGGGACCTATGAGCAGTTCTTC. Translated, it gives CASSLVQRTGTYEQFF.

The chain couples TRBV27 to TRBJ2-7, with 9 bases identical to TRBD1. The length of the CDR3 is 16 residues. Trimming took 5 bases from V and 0 from J; bases not matched to a gene: 8. Germline V CDR1 and CDR2: MNHEY, SMNVEV (reference sequence). The CDR3 is CASSRLQGASSYEQYF. The CDR3, as DNA: TGTGCCAGCAGTCGCCTACAGGGGGCCAGCTCCTACGAGCAGTACTTC.

This clonotype has only a few counts. This chain joins TRBV3-1 and TRBJ2-7, with D tentatively TRBD2 (6 bases). With 4 bases removed from V and 1 base from J, the gap between germline ends came to 17 bases. This CDR3 has 16 amino acids. Germline values: CDR1 LGHDT, CDR2 YNNKEL (reference sequence). The CDR3 protein is CASSPGVMRGSYEQYF. For the CDR3, the DNA is TGTGCCAGCAGCCCGGGGGTGATGCGGGGATCCTACGAGCAGTACTTC.

This clonotype was observed a few times. This sequence joins TRBV5-1 and TRBJ1-1; no clear D gene. V was shortened by 0 bases and J by 2 bases, with 11 bases between the two germline ends. Germline lookup yields CDR1 SGHRS and CDR2 YFSETQ. The CDR3 covers 15 residues. The chain's CDR3 is CASSLDGRSNTEAFF. The CDR3 DNA sequence: TGCGCCAGCAGCTTGGATGGACGGTCTAACACTGAAGCTTTCTTT.

This clonotype was seen a few times. The V and J genes are TRBV12-3 or TRBV12-4 and TRBJ1-3; 7 bases map to TRBD1. The ends lost 3 bases at V and 3 bases at J; junction bases unmatched: 11. This CDR3 is 17 amino acids long. CDR3 coding DNA: TGTGCCAGCAGTTTTAGGCGAGACAGGGTCCTTGGAAACACCATATATTTT. Protein product: CASSFRRDRVLGNTIYF.

The rearrangement links TRBV6-5 to TRBJ2-5, with TRBD2 matching over 14 bases. In germline, CDR1 is MNHEY, CDR2 SVGAGI. The CDR3 consists of 16 residues. With V trimmed by 2 bases and J by 5 bases, 4 bases remained unmatched. CDR3 residues: CASSYRTSGGKETQYF. For the CDR3, the DNA is TGTGCCAGCAGTTACCGGACTAGCGGGGGGAAGGAGACCCAGTACTTC.

This clonotype was seen ten or more times. Its ends do not fully match the called genes, so a read error is possible. The chain carries TRBV12-3 or TRBV12-4 and TRBJ2-7, with TRBD1 matching over 7 bases. The CDR3 runs to 13 residues. This chain's CDR3 is CASSLGTDYEQYF. In nucleotides, the CDR3 is TGTGCCAGCAGCTTAGGGACAGACTACGAGCAGTACTTC.

The rearrangement joins TRBV5-1 to TRBJ2-2, with D perhaps TRBD1 (5 bases). The CDR3 is 14 amino acids. Trimming removed 4 bases from V and 7 bases from J, with 14 bases in between. Per the germline V gene, CDR1 is SGHRS and CDR2 is YFSETQ. The CDR3, as DNA: TGCGCCAGCAGCCCGGGTGGGGCTTTCGGGGAGCTGTTTTTT. Protein product: CASSPGGAFGELFF.

The V gene is TRBV19, the J gene TRBJ2-1; a weak D match, TRBD2 (5 bases). This CDR3 has 12 amino acids. Trimming removed 8 bases at V and 10 bases at J, with 15 bases between. The V gene's germline CDR1 is LNHDA and CDR2 SQIVND (reference sequence). The CDR3 DNA follows: TGTGCCAGTGCCGGACTCGTTGGGGAGCAGTTCTTC. The encoded protein is CASAGLVGEQFF.

The genes are TRBV10-3 and TRBJ2-7, with 7 bases identical to TRBD1. V shed 4 bases and J 2 bases; nucleotides not matched to a gene: 2. This CDR3 contains 13 residues. CDR1 is ENHRY, CDR2 SYGVKD, per germline. DNA for the CDR3: TGTGCCATCAGTGGGGACAGCACCTACGAGCAGTACTTC. Amino acids: CAISGDSTYEQYF.

This clonotype was detected only a few times. This rearrangement joins TRBV7-2 to TRBJ2-3, with D tentatively TRBD2 (5 bases). CDR3 length: 14 amino acids. Trimming pared 5 bases from V and 4 bases from J, leaving 13 bases between. CDR1 is SGHTA and CDR2 is FQGNSA in the germline V gene. Written as DNA, the CDR3 is TGTGCCAGCAGCCACGGATTTAGCGCAGATACGCAGTATTTT. Residues: CASSHGFSADTQYF.

This clonotype was observed at least ten times. V and J are TRBV6-1 and TRBJ2-5; either TRBD1 or TRBD2 may supply D (5 bases each). V lost 6 bases and J 9 bases, leaving 17 bases between the germline ends. Germline CDR1 is MNHNS and CDR2 is SASEGT. The CDR3 totals 13 residues. DNA for the CDR3: TGTGCCAGCAGCCGGGGCAGATTTGGGGCCCAGTACTTC. Amino acid sequence: CASSRGRFGAQYF.

The gene calls are TRBV4-1 and TRBJ2-3; D unclear. V lost 8 bases and J 4 bases, leaving 10 bases between the germline ends. This CDR3 region has 12 residues. Per the germline V gene, CDR1 is MGHRA and CDR2 is YSYEKL. The CDR3 reads CASLKEPDTQYF. DNA for the CDR3: TGCGCCAGCTTAAAAGAACCAGATACGCAGTATTTT.

In its sample, this clonotype was seen a few times. The chain employs TRBV27 and TRBJ2-1, with TRBD1 matching 8 bases. Trimming removed 5 bases from V and 9 bases from J; junction bases left unmatched: 12. The CDR3 is 15 residues long. From germline, CDR1 is MNHEY and CDR2 SMNVEV (reference sequence). CDR3 residues: CASSPQPGGPFEQFF. In nucleotides, the CDR3 is TGTGCCAGCAGTCCACAACCAGGGGGCCCGTTTGAGCAGTTCTTC.

This clonotype was found many times. The V call is TRBV12-3 or TRBV12-4, the J call TRBJ1-6, with unresolved D. V lost 5 bases, J lost 0 bases, and 14 bases lay in between. The CDR3 loop spans 17 amino acids. The chain's CDR3 is CASSENTYSSYNSPLHF. The DNA of the CDR3 is TGTGCCAGCAGTGAGAACACCTATAGCTCCTATAATTCACCCCTCCACTTT.

This chain joins TRBV5-1 and TRBJ1-6; no firm D call. Between the trimmed V and J ends, which lost 0 bases and 10 bases, there was a span of 11 bases. CDR1 is SGHRS, CDR2 YFSETQ, per germline. The CDR3 totals 14 residues. The DNA of the CDR3 is TGCGCCAGCAGCTTGGAACAGTTTCCCTCACCCCTCCACTTT. This encodes CASSLEQFPSPLHF.

This clonotype was counted a single time. The rearrangement joins TRBV9 to TRBJ1-2, with D unclear. The length of the CDR3 is 14 residues. CDR1 SGDLS and CDR2 YYNGEE come from the germline V gene. V dropped 0 bases and J dropped 4 bases, with 10 bases sitting between them. CDR3 bases: TGTGCCAGCAGCGTAGAAGGTTATGCCTATGGCTACACCTTC. It specifies CASSVEGYAYGYTF.

This clonotype was seen just once. The rearrangement links TRBV9 to TRBJ2-1; unclear D gene. CDR1 and CDR2 from the germline V gene are SGDLS and YYNGEE. The length of the CDR3 is 16 residues. V lost 0 bases and J lost 0, with 10 bases in between. Here the CDR3 DNA reads TGTGCCAGCAGCGTAGGGTTTACGAACTCCTACAATGAGCAGTTCTTC. Encoded protein: CASSVGFTNSYNEQFF.

Only a few counts were recorded for this clonotype. The chain joins TRBV7-7 to TRBJ2-2; D possibly uses TRBD1 or TRBD2 (5 bases each). Trimming left V 10 bases short and J 6 bases short, with 12 bases between. Germline CDR1 SSHAT, CDR2 FNYEAQ (reference sequence). The CDR3 contains 12 residues. In DNA, the CDR3 is TGTGCCATCCGGACGGGGCCCGGGGAGCTGTTTTTT. It translates to CAIRTGPGELFF.

The chain employs TRBV29-1 and TRBJ2-7; 7 positions match TRBD2. Germline trimming cut 7 bases from V and 3 bases from J; bases unmatched to any gene: 6. The CDR3 extends over 12 amino acids. The germline V gene has CDR1 SQVTM and CDR2 ANQGSEA. The CDR3 protein is CSGREENYEQYF. DNA of the CDR3: TGCAGCGGTCGGGAGGAGAACTACGAGCAGTACTTC.

A few counts support this clonotype. The V gene is TRBV20-1, the J gene TRBJ1-5; TRBD1 might be the D (6 bases). The V end was cut by 6 bases, the J end by 0 bases, with 18 bases between. CDR1 DFQATT and CDR2 SNEGSKA come from the germline V gene (reference sequence). The CDR3 is 16 residues long. In DNA form, the CDR3 reads TGCAGTGCCCCGGAGGGGGTGCTCTATAGCAATCAGCCCCAGCATTTT. Encoded protein: CSAPEGVLYSNQPQHF.

This sequence joins TRBV20-1 and TRBJ2-1; a weak D match, TRBD2 (5 bases). Trimming left V 6 bases short and J 0 bases short, with 18 bases between. There are 16 residues in the CDR3. CDR1 DFQATT and CDR2 SNEGSKA come from the germline V gene (reference sequence). The CDR3 protein is CSAPLRALSSYNEQFF. CDR3 sequence (DNA): TGCAGTGCCCCATTGAGGGCTCTGAGCTCCTACAATGAGCAGTTCTTC.

The V and J genes are TRBV24-1 and TRBJ2-6; no reliable D call. The CDR3 is 16 amino acids. Germline assignment: CDR1 KGHDR and CDR2 SFDVKD. The V end lost 2 bases, the J end lost 1 base, and 8 bases lay between the germline ends. CDR3 in DNA: TGTGCCACCAGTGATTCCTCGACATCTGGGGCCAACGTCCTGACTTTC. It yields the protein CATSDSSTSGANVLTF.

This clonotype has a handful of counts. The chain employs TRBV12-3 or TRBV12-4 and TRBJ2-2; D call uncertain. The CDR3 sequence is 15 residues long. Trimming cost V 1 base and J 1 base, with 7 bases left between them. CDR3 coding DNA: TGTGCCAGCAGTTTAGTTTTTAGGAACACCGGGGAGCTGTTTTTT. It specifies CASSLVFRNTGELFF.

The rearrangement uses TRBV18 and TRBJ2-7, with TRBD2 matching over 11 bases. Trimming cost V 6 bases and J 4 bases; bases outside gene matches: 8. This CDR3 is built from 15 residues. The germline V gene has CDR1 KGHSH and CDR2 LQKENI. The CDR3 DNA is TGTGCCAGCTCCGCGGAGCGACTAGCGGGGTACGAGCAGTACTTC. It encodes CASSAERLAGYEQYF. The complete variable domain, with remaining parts taken from reference TRBV18 and TRBJ2-7, reads NAGVMQNPRHLVRRRGQEARLRCSPMKGHSHVYWYRQLPEEGLKFMVYLQKENIIDESGMPKERFSAEFPKEGPSILRIQQVVRGDSAAYFCASSAERLAGYEQYFGPGTRLTVT.

The J gene is TRBJ1-3, the V gene TRBV4-1; D is possibly TRBD1 (5 bases). Germline CDR1 MGHRA, CDR2 YSYEKL. V shed 6 bases and J shed 0 bases, with 15 bases lying between them. The CDR3 loop spans 16 amino acids. The CDR3 DNA is TGCGCCAGCAGTAGAGAAGAGGGACCCTCTGGAAACACCATATATTTT. It encodes CASSREEGPSGNTIYF.